The clone carrying this T cell receptor beta chain qualifies as medium-sized. Distinct nucleotide sequences in the sample also encode this CDR3. Patients had received no treatment of any kind before thyroid surgery. This entry comes from a study of metastatic and nonmetastatic thyroid tumors. V shed 2 bases and J shed 7 bases, with 6 bases lying between them. Germline loops: CDR1 MDHEN, CDR2 SYDVKM. This CDR3 is built from 12 residues. TCRdb re-clonotyped the PCR reads through MiXCR. The sample includes about 92,000 clones, more than 13% seen only once; the top ten take roughly 3.6%. The sequencing sample was made of blood. The TCR originated in a female donor with papillary thyroid cancer or a benign thyroid nodule (not recorded which). Some clones in this sample may be carry-over from other donors' samples. The chain links TRBV28 to TRBJ2-1; no clear D gene. The CDR3 DNA reads TGTGCCAGCAGTTTAGGTGGTAATGAGCAGTTCTTC. Protein: CASSLGGNEQFF.